This T cell receptor (beta chain) was recorded in a study of blood T cell repertoires in COVID-19 (TCRdb year 2020). The study in broad terms: Samples covering the acute and convalescent phases of COVID-19 were provided by collaborators in the United States, Italy and Spain. Deeply sampled blood TCRbeta repertoires from subjects exposed to, actively infected with, or recovered from COVID-19 were included in the dataset. The material from the prospective study consisted of cDNA or gDNA derived from T cells, B-cell-depleted T cells, or PBMCs. The repertoires were released in a freely available public database intended as a resource for research on the immune response to SARS-CoV-2. Nearly every sample came with metadata listing a de-identified subject ID, COVID-19 status, age in years and sex. Where HLA class I and class II types were available, the types were taken from metadata supplied by the sample provider, not from assay-based typing. Samples were obtained from the ongoing ImmuneRACE study (first 160 participants) and from approximately 1,200 subjects provided by 6 global collaborators. Here is what the overall study found, with its caveats: Clinical and demographic metadata were provided uncurated, with the amount varying by source and participant.

The immunoSEQ Assay, a bias-controlled multiplex PCR, was used to amplify TCRbeta CDR3 regions from genomic DNA. The authors' pipeline ran thus. Nucleated cell counts per sample were estimated from amplification of reference gene primers within the assay. Sequence reads were collapsed and filtered to measure the absolute abundance of every unique TCRbeta CDR3 rearrangement. For each sample, productive Simpson clonality was calculated as the square root of Simpson's diversity index over productive rearrangements. TCRdb limited this immuneACCESS table to in-frame rearrangements with V and J called. A share of clones is missing; checked studies link under half to unresolved V genes, and the rest is unexplained. The DNA gave D and trimming, while V, J and clone size come from that table. Across this sample there are around 97,000 clones, with about 90% seen only once. The top ten hold roughly 6% of the sample.

According to the germline V gene (reference sequence), CDR1 reads MNHNY and CDR2 reads SVGAGI. The CDR3 covers 13 residues, taking in both the cysteine and the phenylalanine. Only the CDR3 region is kept as DNA, spanning 39 bases read in frame from base 1. V loses 5 bases of germline sequence and J loses 4 bases, and the interval between the two ends is 11 bases. Each collaborating institution followed its own protocols to collect whole blood in K2EDTA tubes. Collaborator samples were shipped for TCRbeta analysis as frozen whole blood, isolated PBMCs, or DNA extracted from either sample type. For this clone: Its antigen target is currently unknown. No base quality values were provided; no much bigger clone lies one nucleotide off.

This TCR came from a human donor in a cohort sampled during active COVID-19. Sequenced: peripheral blood. Recombination joined TRBV6-6 with TRBJ1-1, with the D gene uncertain. The CDR3 in this case is CASSGGGRTEAFF. The DNA sequence is given as TGTGCCAGCAGTGGTGGAGGGCGCACTGAAGCTTTCTTT.